What follows describes a single T cell receptor beta chain. Antigen unknown. The data stem from a study of OX40 agonist ivuxolimab in advanced cancers. Study details: Ivuxolimab, which patients received intravenously every 2 weeks, was dosed at 0.01 to 10 mg/kg. Findings of the study overall: Some nonresponders additionally presented with little normalized T-cell clonal expansion.

The V end lost 4 bases, the J end lost 9 bases, and 10 bases lay between the germline ends. The CDR3 length is 11 residues. Germline V gene sequence: CDR1 DFQATT, CDR2 SNEGSKA (reference sequence). Sequencing was performed with immunoSEQ multiplex PCR; in TCRdb, only in-frame clones are kept and a portion is missing. The data show around 60,000 clones, 85% seen once. The starting material was CD4+ or CD8+ T cells sorted from blood, obtained in a trial of the OX40 agonist ivuxolimab. This rearrangement joins TRBV20-1 to TRBJ2-1; no reliable D call. The TCR originated in an adult with an advanced solid tumor such as melanoma, head and neck, liver or kidney cancer. CDR3 DNA sequence: TGCAGTGCTACGGGTTTTGGTGAGCAGTTCTTC. The encoded protein is CSATGFGEQFF.